This TCR beta chain was captured in a study of tumor-infiltrating lymphocytes in primary liver carcinoma. Study information: The study obtained roughly 3.5 to 7.13 million productive TCRbeta reads per sample, similar across tissue types.

Out of unsorted whole blood came the blood RNA, and germline DNA was extracted as well. The researchers produced TCR beta cDNA from around 500 ng total RNA with a constant-region primer. A slightly modified ARM-PCR protocol with three nested multiplex PCR rounds produced these TCR beta libraries. A C-beta reverse primer was combined with TRBV1-TRBV30 forward primers in the first two PCR rounds, and each round had approximately 10 cycles. Via MiXCR, TCRdb re-called the multiplex PCR reads, giving one row per CDR3 protein. The sample gives approximately 300,000 distinct CDR3 sequences, 50% to 70% of which show up once; 9% to 10% is in the top ten. This CDR3 is built from 13 residues. Germline V gene sequence: CDR1 SQVTM, CDR2 ANQGSEA. Notes on this clonotype: An end of the junction does not agree with germline; a read error may underlie this.

This TCR derives from a man aged 40-49 years with primary liver carcinoma and hepatitis B virus infection. The chain employs TRBV29-1 and TRBJ1-2; D is unclear. Sequenced sample: peripheral blood. Here the CDR3 DNA reads TGCAACGTTGTGCTCTCAGGAGACTATGGCTACACCTTC. It yields the protein CNVVLSGDYGYTF.